This TCR beta chain was found in a study of T cell responses to AZD1222 COVID-19 vaccine. Broader study findings: No day 14 peak samples; only post-peak repertoires were characterized. Within unmutated variant regions lay the reported targets of nearly half of spike-specific TCRs. Clonal diversity was possibly underestimated, and the donors were mostly white British, with more females.

Method: immunoSEQ multiplex PCR; TCRdb's copy keeps in-frame clones and lacks some. The sample carries roughly 97,000 clones, 75% to 90% recorded once. J was trimmed by 6 bases and V by 2 bases; bases with no gene match: 4. Germline V gene data show CDR1 as LNHNV and CDR2 as YYDKDF (reference sequence). The CDR3 is made up of 14 amino acids. As regards this clone: Its antigen is not known.

This specimen consisted of peripheral blood, obtained on day 0 of AZD1222 vaccination. V and J are TRBV15 and TRBJ2-1; 7 nucleotides align to TRBD2. The receptor comes from an adult in good health. The CDR3 loop is CATSRRLAVNEQFF. The DNA of the CDR3 is TGTGCCACCAGCAGACGCCTAGCGGTCAATGAGCAGTTCTTC.